Below, one T cell receptor (beta chain) is given with its context. Its target is unknown. After removal of 4 bases from V and 7 bases from J, the junction contained 6 bases not matched to a gene. CDR1 is SGHNT and CDR2 is YYREEE in the germline V gene (reference sequence). The CDR3 totals 14 residues. The data were obtained in a study of cytomegalovirus exposure and HLA in healthy donors. Study-level points and caveats: Earlier analysis found most TCR beta V segments productive about 87% or about 30% of the time. In the analysis, some V segments, TRBV6-2 and TRBV6-3 included, were excluded as indistinguishable. Per published accounts, TCR beta sequences correctly predicted the HLA-A and HLA-B alleles of most subjects. Donor immune exposure was known only as CMV serostatus.

The PCR employed 60 Vbeta primers together with 13 Jbeta primers. Here immunoSEQ multiplex PCR was the method, and the copy in TCRdb shows in-frame clones only, minus some. The repertoire includes 100,000 to 150,000 clones, around 70% of them detected once, and 1.6% sits in the top ten. The rearrangement links TRBV5-4 to TRBJ1-2, with TRBD1 matching over 11 bases. The receptor's source is a man aged 25-40 years in good health and CMV-seropositive. The specimen was PBMCs. As DNA, the CDR3 is TGTGCCAGCAGCGTTGGACAGGGGGCGCGTGGCTACACCTTC. This sequence encodes CASSVGQGARGYTF.